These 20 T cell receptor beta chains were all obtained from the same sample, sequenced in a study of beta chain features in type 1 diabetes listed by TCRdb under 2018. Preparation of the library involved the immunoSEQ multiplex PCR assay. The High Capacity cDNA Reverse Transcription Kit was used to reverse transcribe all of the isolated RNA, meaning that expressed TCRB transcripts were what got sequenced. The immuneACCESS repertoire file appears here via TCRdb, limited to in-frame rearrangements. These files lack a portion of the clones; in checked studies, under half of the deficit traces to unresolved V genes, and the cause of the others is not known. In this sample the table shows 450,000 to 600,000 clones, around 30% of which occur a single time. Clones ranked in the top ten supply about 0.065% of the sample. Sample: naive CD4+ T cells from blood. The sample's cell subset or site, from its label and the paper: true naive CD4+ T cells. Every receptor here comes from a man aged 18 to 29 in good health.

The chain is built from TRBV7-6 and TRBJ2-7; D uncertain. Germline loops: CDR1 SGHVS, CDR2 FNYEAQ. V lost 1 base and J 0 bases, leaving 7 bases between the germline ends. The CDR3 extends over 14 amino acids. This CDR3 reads CASSLDPRSYEQYF. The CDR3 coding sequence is TGTGCCAGCAGCTTAGACCCCCGCTCCTACGAGCAGTACTTC.

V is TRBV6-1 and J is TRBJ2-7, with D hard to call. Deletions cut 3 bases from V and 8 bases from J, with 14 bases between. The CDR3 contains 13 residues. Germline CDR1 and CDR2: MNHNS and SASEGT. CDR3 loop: CASSDSYLRQQYF. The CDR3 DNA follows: TGTGCCAGCAGTGACAGCTACCTACGACAGCAGTACTTC.

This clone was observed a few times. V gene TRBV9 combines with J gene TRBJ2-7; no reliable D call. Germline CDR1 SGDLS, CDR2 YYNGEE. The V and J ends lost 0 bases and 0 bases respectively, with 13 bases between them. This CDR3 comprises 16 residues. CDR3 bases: TGTGCCAGCAGCGTAGTCCCGGACGCAAGCTCCTACGAGCAGTACTTC. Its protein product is CASSVVPDASSYEQYF.

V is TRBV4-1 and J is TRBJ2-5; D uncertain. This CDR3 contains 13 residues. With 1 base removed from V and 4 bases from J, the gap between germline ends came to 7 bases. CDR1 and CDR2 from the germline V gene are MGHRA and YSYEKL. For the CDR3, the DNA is TGCGCCAGCAGCCAAGCTTTTGGAGAGACCCAGTACTTC. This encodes CASSQAFGETQYF.

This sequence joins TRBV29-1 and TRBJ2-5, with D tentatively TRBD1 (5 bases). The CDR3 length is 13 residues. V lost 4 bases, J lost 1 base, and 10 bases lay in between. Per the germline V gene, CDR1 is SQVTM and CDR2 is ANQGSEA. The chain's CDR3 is CSVVDSLQETQYF. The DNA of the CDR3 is TGCAGCGTTGTTGACAGCCTCCAAGAGACCCAGTACTTC.

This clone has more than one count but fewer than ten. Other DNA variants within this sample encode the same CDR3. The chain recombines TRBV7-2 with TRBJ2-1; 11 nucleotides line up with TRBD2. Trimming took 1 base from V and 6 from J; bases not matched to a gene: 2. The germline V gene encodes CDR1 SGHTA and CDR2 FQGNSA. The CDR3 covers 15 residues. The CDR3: CASSLGLAGSNEQFF. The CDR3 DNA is TGTGCCAGCAGCTTAGGACTAGCGGGAAGCAATGAGCAGTTCTTC.

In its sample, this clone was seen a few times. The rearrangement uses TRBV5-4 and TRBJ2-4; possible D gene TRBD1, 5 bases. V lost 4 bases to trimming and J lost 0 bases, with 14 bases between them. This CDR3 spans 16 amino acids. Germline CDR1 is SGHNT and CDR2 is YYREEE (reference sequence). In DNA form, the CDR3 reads TGTGCCAGCAGCCCAGGACCTCAGGGAGCCAAAAACATTCAGTACTTC. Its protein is CASSPGPQGAKNIQYF.

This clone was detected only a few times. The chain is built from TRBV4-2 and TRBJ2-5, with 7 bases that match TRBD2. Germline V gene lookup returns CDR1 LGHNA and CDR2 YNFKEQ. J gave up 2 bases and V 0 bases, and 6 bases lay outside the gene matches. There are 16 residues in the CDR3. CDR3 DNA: TGTGCCAGCAGCCAAGACTTGTCTAGCGGACAAGAGACCCAGTACTTC. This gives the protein CASSQDLSSGQETQYF.

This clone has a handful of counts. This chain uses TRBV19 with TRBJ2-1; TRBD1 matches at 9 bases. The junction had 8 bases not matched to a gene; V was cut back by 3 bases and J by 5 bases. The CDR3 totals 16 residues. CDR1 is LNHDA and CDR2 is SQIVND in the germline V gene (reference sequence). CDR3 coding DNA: TGTGCCAGTAGTATGAGGGGGACAGGGAGAGACAATGAGCAGTTCTTC. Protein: CASSMRGTGRDNEQFF.

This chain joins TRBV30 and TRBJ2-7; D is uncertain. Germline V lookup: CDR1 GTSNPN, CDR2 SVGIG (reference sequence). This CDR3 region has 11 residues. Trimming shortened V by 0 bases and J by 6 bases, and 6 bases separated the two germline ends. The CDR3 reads CAWSVQFEQYF. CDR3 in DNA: TGTGCCTGGAGTGTCCAGTTCGAGCAGTACTTC.

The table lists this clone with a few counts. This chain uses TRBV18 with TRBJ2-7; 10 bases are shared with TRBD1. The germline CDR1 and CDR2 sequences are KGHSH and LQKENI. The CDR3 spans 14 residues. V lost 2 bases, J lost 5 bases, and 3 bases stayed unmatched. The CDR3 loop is CASSPVGQGNEQYF. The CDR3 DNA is TGTGCCAGCTCACCAGTGGGACAGGGGAACGAGCAGTACTTC. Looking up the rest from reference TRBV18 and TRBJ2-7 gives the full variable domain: NAGVMQNPRHLVRRRGQEARLRCSPMKGHSHVYWYRQLPEEGLKFMVYLQKENIIDESGMPKERFSAEFPKEGPSILRIQQVVRGDSAAYFCASSPVGQGNEQYFGPGTRLTVT.

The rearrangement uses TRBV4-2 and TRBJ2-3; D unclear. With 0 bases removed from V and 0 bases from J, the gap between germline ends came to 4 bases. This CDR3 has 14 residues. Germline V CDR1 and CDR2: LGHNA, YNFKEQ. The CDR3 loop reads CASSQDLSTDTQYF. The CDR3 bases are TGTGCCAGCAGCCAAGATCTTAGCACAGATACGCAGTATTTT.

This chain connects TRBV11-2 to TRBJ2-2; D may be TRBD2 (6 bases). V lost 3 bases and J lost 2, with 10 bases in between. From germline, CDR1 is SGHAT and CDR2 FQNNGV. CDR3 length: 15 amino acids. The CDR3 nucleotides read TGTGCCAGCAGCTTCTTCGGGGGTAACACCGGGGAGCTGTTTTTT. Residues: CASSFFGGNTGELFF.

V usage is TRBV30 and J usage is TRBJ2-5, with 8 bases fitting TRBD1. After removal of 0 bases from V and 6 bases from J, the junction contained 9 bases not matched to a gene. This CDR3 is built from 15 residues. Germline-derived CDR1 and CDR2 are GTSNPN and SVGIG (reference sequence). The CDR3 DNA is TGTGCCTGGAGTGTCTCAGGGGGCCTTGGGAAGACCCAGTACTTC. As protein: CAWSVSGGLGKTQYF.

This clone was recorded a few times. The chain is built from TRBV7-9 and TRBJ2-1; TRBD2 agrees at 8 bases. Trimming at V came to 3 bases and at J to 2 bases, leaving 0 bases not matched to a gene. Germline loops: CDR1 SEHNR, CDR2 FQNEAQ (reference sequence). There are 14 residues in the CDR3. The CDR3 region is CASSLTSAYNEQFF. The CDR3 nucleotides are TGTGCCAGCAGCTTGACTAGCGCCTACAATGAGCAGTTCTTC.

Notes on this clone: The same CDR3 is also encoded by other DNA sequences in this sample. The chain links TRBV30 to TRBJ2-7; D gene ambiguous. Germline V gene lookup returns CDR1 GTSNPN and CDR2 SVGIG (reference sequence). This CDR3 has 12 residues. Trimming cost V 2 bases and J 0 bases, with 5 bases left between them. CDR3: CAWSSVSYEQYF. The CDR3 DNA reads TGTGCCTGGAGTTCAGTCTCCTACGAGCAGTACTTC.

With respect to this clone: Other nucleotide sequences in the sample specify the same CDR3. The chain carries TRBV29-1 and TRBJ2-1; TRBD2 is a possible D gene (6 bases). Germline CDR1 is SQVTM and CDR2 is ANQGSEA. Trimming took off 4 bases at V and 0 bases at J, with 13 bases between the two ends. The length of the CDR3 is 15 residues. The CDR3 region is CSVAGGESSYNEQFF. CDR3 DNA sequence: TGCAGCGTTGCCGGGGGTGAGAGCTCCTACAATGAGCAGTTCTTC.

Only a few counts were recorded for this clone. DNA for the CDR3: TGTGCCTCGCACAGTTGCCCGGAAGGCTACGAGCAGTACTTC. This translates into CASHSCPEGYEQYF. The chain has TRBV25-1 and TRBJ2-7; D gene unclear. The length of the CDR3 is 14 residues. The germline V gene has CDR1 MGHDK and CDR2 SYGVNS. The V and J ends lost 11 bases and 3 bases respectively, with 20 bases between them.

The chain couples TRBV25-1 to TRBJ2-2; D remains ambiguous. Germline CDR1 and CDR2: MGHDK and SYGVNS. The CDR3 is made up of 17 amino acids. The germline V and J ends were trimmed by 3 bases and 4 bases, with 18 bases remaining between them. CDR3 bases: TGTGCCAGCAGTGACCCCCGGCCCGACCAGCCCACCGGGGAGCTGTTTTTT. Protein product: CASSDPRPDQPTGELFF.

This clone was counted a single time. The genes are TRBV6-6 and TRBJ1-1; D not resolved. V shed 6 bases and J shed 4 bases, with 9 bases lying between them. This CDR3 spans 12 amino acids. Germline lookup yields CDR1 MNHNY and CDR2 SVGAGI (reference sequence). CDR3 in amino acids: CASSPSGTEAFF. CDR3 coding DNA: TGTGCCAGCAGCCCAAGTGGCACTGAAGCTTTCTTT.